This T cell receptor (beta chain) was captured by sequencing in a study of technical replicates of blood from a handful of donors (dated by TCRdb to about 2017). The library was generated by the immunoSEQ multiplex PCR assay. TCRdb mirrors the immuneACCESS table, restricted to in-frame sequences. Some clones are absent from its copies; in checked studies, under half trace to an unresolved V gene, and the reason for the others is unknown. The sample has fewer than 85,000 clones on record, about 97% of them singletons. Of the sample, about 0.31% is held by the ten largest clones. Remarks on this clone: This receptor's antigen is unknown. No quality values exist for individual bases; no much larger clone is one base distant.

Based on the germline V gene, the CDR1 and CDR2 sequences are MDHEN and SYDVKM. Taken from cysteine to phenylalanine, the CDR3 has 16 residues. Of the read, only the CDR3 DNA is kept; its 48 bases are in frame from base 1. V loses 7 bases at its end and J loses 5 bases; junction bases beyond the gene matches: 10. The chain joins TRBV28 to TRBJ2-7; TRBD2 matches 14 bases in the middle. This receptor was identified in a human donor in good health. The specimen sequenced was T cells isolated from PBMCs. The nucleotide sequence is TGTGCCAGCACCGCTCCGGGACTAGCGGGAGCCAACGAGCAGTACTTC. It codes for CASTAPGLAGANEQYF. Supplemented by the reference TRBV28 and TRBJ2-7 proteins around the CDR3, the complete variable domain is DVKVTQSSRYLVKRTGEKVFLECVQDMDHENMFWYRQDPGLGLRLIYFSYDVKMKEKGDIPEGYSVSREKKERFSLILESASTNQTSMYLCASTAPGLAGANEQYFGPGTRLTVT.